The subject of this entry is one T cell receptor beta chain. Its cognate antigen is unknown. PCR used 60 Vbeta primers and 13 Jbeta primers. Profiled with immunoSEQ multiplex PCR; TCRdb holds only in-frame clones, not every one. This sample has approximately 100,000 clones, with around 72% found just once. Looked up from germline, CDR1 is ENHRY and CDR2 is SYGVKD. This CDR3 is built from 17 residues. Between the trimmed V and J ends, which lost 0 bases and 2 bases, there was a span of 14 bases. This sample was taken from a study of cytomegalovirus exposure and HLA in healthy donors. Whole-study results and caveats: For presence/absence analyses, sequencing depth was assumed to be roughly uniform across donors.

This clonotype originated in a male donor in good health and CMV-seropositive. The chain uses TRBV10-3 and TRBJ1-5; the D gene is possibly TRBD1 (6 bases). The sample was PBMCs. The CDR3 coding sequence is TGTGCCATCAGTGAGTCGGGGCAGGGGAAGGGCAATCAGCCCCAGCATTTT. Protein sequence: CAISESGQGKGNQPQHF.